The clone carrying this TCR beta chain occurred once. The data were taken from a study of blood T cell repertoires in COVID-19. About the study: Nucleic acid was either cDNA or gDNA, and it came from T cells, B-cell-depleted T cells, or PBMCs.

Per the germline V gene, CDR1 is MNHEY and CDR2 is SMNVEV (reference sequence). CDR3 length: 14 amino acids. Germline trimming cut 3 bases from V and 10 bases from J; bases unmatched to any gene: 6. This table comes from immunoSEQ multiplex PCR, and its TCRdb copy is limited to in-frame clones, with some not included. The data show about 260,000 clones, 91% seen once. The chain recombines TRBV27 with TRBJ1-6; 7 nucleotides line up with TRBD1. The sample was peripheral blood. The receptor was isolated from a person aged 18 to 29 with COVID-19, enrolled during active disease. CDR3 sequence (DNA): TGTGCCAGCAGTTTTGACAGGGCGAAATCACCCCTCCACTTT. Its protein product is CASSFDRAKSPLHF.